Below are 10 T cell receptor beta chains sequenced from a single sample in a study of cytomegalovirus exposure and HLA in healthy donors (dated by TCRdb to 2017 to 2019). Receptor libraries were prepared by the immunoSEQ multiplex PCR assay. A mixture of 60 forward primers for TCR Vbeta segments and 13 reverse primers for TCR Jbeta segments was used in the multiplex PCR. The immuneACCESS repertoire file appears here via TCRdb, limited to in-frame rearrangements. These files lack a portion of the clones; in checked studies, under half of the deficit traces to unresolved V genes, and the cause of the others is not known. Present in this sample are 200,000 to 300,000 clones, 84% of which were seen just once. Roughly 2% of the sample comes from the top ten. What was sequenced was PBMCs. Source of these receptors: a woman aged 40 to 50 in good health and CMV-seropositive.

The V and J genes are TRBV28 and TRBJ2-5, with TRBD2 matching over 11 bases. Germline lookup yields CDR1 MDHEN and CDR2 SYDVKM. The CDR3 contains 17 residues. Losses at the gene ends were 4 bases for V and 5 bases for J; bases not matched to a gene: 12. In DNA, the CDR3 is TGTGCCAGCAGTTCCTATAGACTAGCGGGACTTCGGGAGACCCAGTACTTC. Residues: CASSSYRLAGLRETQYF.

The rearrangement uses TRBV27 and TRBJ1-1; no firm D call. Germline V lookup: CDR1 MNHEY, CDR2 SMNVEV (reference sequence). V gave up 2 bases and J gave up 5 bases, with 12 bases separating them. The CDR3 length is 14 residues. CDR3 sequence reads: CASSLRIERTEAFF. The DNA of the CDR3 is TGTGCCAGCAGTTTAAGAATCGAGAGGACTGAAGCTTTCTTT.

The rearrangement uses TRBV6-6 and TRBJ2-2; 10 bases map to TRBD2. The CDR3 totals 16 residues. V dropped 5 bases and J dropped 4; count of bases not matched to a gene: 7. Germline CDR1 MNHNY, CDR2 SVGAGI (reference sequence). Here the CDR3 DNA reads TGTGCCAGCAGTCTTTCTAGCGGGAGCTCCACCGGGGAGCTGTTTTTT. Its translation is CASSLSSGSSTGELFF.

The chain is built from TRBV10-1 and TRBJ1-5; 7 positions match TRBD1. Germline V lookup: CDR1 WNHNN, CDR2 SYGVQD (reference sequence). The CDR3 has 13 amino acids. After removal of 8 bases from V and 6 bases from J, the junction contained 7 bases not matched to a gene. CDR3 sequence (DNA): TGCGCCAGCCCCGCCAGGGGGAGTCAGCCCCAGCATTTT. The encoded protein is CASPARGSQPQHF.

CDR3 coding DNA: TGTGCCAGCAGCCCGGACAGGGGAACCTACGAGCAGTACTTC. Its translation is CASSPDRGTYEQYF. J is TRBJ2-7 and V is TRBV13; 9 nucleotides align to TRBD1. This CDR3 spans 14 amino acids. J lost 2 bases, V lost 5 bases, and 4 bases had no gene match. The germline CDR1 and CDR2 sequences are PRHDT and FYEKMQ (reference sequence).

This chain connects TRBV7-9 to TRBJ1-1; possible D gene TRBD1, 6 bases. CDR3 length: 11 residues. The V gene's germline CDR1 is SEHNR and CDR2 FQNEAQ (reference sequence). The germline V and J ends were trimmed by 8 bases and 8 bases, with 12 bases remaining between them. CDR3 region: CASDSGQEAFF. CDR3 bases: TGTGCCAGCGACTCCGGACAGGAAGCTTTCTTT.

This rearrangement joins TRBV18 to TRBJ1-2, with D tentatively TRBD1 (6 bases). The CDR3 is made up of 13 amino acids. CDR1 is KGHSH, CDR2 LQKENI, per germline. With 4 bases removed from V and 2 bases from J, the gap between germline ends came to 8 bases. CDR3 DNA: TGTGCCAGCTCACAGGACAGCAACTATGGCTACACCTTC. Its protein product is CASSQDSNYGYTF.

This clone was picked up a small number of times. The chain recombines TRBV18 with TRBJ2-5, with 8 bases aligning to TRBD1. V lost 2 bases, J lost 4 bases, and 3 bases stayed unmatched. Germline V gene data show CDR1 as KGHSH and CDR2 as LQKENI. The CDR3 is 14 amino acids. Here the CDR3 reads CASSPSGQGETQYF. The CDR3, as DNA: TGTGCCAGCTCACCATCTGGACAGGGAGAGACCCAGTACTTC.

This chain connects TRBV7-2 to TRBJ2-5, with D perhaps matching TRBD1 (5 bases). The DNA end lines up better with TRBJ2-7; the J call may be wrong. This CDR3 is built from 14 residues. The germline CDR1 and CDR2 sequences are SGHTA and FQGNSA. The CDR3 DNA reads TGTGCCAGCAGCTTCGCCAGCATTGGGGCCGAGCAGTACTTC. This codes for CASSFASIGAEQYF.

This chain links TRBV19 with TRBJ2-1; tentatively, D is TRBD1 (6 bases). The CDR3 has 16 amino acids. V dropped 4 bases and J dropped 4 bases, with 17 bases sitting between them. Germline CDR1 LNHDA, CDR2 SQIVND (reference sequence). Written as DNA, the CDR3 is TGTGCCAGTAGTAAGACCGGGACACTAATTTACAATGAGCAGTTCTTC. Protein sequence: CASSKTGTLIYNEQFF.